The rows below give T cell receptor beta chains drawn from one sample of a study of early T cells in non-severe SARS-CoV-2 infection. TCRdb re-called the 5' RACE reads with MiXCR, one entry per CDR3 protein. The sample lists tens of thousands of distinct CDR3 sequences, about 6.2% occurring once. This specimen was whole blood, taken at baseline. The receptors come from an adult who was a healthcare worker with PCR-confirmed SARS-CoV-2 infection or an uninfected control (not recorded which). Both conserved end residues are trimmed from each CDR3.

v_call,j_call,cdr3_aa
TRBV7-6,TRBJ2-3,ASSLAGAGQVGRTQY
TRBV20-1,TRBJ1-2,SARDQFPAGGMAYGYT
TRBV15,TRBJ2-2,ATSREIAGLPGELF
TRBV2,TRBJ2-2,ASLLAANTGELF
TRBV29-1,TRBJ2-7,SVESGTGDYEQY
TRBV3-1,TRBJ1-3,ASSPNRGNTIY
TRBV15,TRBJ2-1,ATTPGLIHNEQF
TRBV20-1,TRBJ2-1,SAYGTSGVSYNEQF
TRBV5-4,TRBJ1-1,ASRTIGQSAF
TRBV10-3,TRBJ2-3,AIRTDTDTQY
TRBV28,TRBJ2-1,ASSPQGLAANEQF
TRBV6-5,TRBJ2-4,ATAARDLTKNIQY
TRBV10-3,TRBJ2-7,AIPGRKPYEQY
TRBV25-1,TRBJ1-2,ASWGPSYGYT
TRBV4-1,TRBJ2-6,ASSQEGHSGANVLT
TRBV5-1,TRBJ1-1,ASSLVGQANTEAF
TRBV27,TRBJ1-5,ASADRVRQPQH
TRBV29-1,TRBJ2-1,SVLAGFSTYNEQF
TRBV6-5,TRBJ2-5,ASSYVGGQETQY
TRBV29-1,TRBJ1-2,SVGDRFNYGYT
TRBV5-1,TRBJ1-1,ASSLGIGNTEAF
TRBV30,TRBJ2-3,AWSATDTQY
TRBV7-9,TRBJ1-1,ASSLLGQSSGTEAF
TRBV27,TRBJ2-5,ASSFASANQETQY
TRBV4-3,TRBJ2-2,ASSHIAGDTGELF
TRBV20-1,TRBJ2-7,SATGPTYEQY
TRBV27,TRBJ1-1,ASSPDWGIANTEAF
TRBV9,TRBJ2-1,ASSVEAGGFYNEQF
TRBV19,TRBJ1-2,ASGPRDRDYGYT
TRBV10-2,TRBJ1-5,ASSENSNQPQH
TRBV7-3,TRBJ2-1,ASSLRLAGHNEQF
TRBV7-9,TRBJ1-1,ASSRDRGRNTEAF
TRBV6-2/TRBV6-3,TRBJ2-5,ASSYRAIGASGQETQY
TRBV7-8,TRBJ2-2,ASSLNGPGELF
TRBV7-6,TRBJ2-5,ASSGLPTLKETQY
TRBV29-1,TRBJ1-5,SVGDRGGNQPQH
TRBV27,TRBJ2-7,ASSAAEGAYEQY